This TCR delta chain was obtained from a study of gamma delta lymphoproliferative disorders and STAT genes. Study information: Each gamma-chain library started from at least 50 ng of genomic DNA, using the LymphoTrack Dx TCRG Assay. The EuroClonality-NGS protocol was used to prepare delta libraries. Study-level points and caveats: Public or private status of leukemic clones needs confirmation. Nearly all major patient gamma and delta clonotypes were public; only a couple of gamma clonotypes were disease-private.

The CDR3 loop spans 16 amino acids. Germline V gene sequence: CDR1 TVYSNPD, CDR2 GDNSRS (reference sequence). TCRdb reanalyzed the multiplex PCR reads using CATT. Here the sample spans 950 to 1,300 delta-chain clones, 2% to 3% being singletons. This clone was seen many times. Its antigen is as yet unknown. One base separates it from a far larger clone, so it is likely a read error. Within the sample, other DNA sequences also encode this same CDR3. Sequencing used genomic DNA taken from PBMCs of patients and controls. This TCR derives from a human donor in good health. The chain uses TRDV3 and TRDJ1; 11 bases fit TRDD3. Source material: blood. The CDR3 loop reads CAFPGGLGDTTDKLIF. The CDR3, as DNA: TGTGCCTTCCCAGGGGGCCTGGGGGATACAACCGATAAACTCATTTTT. Full variable domain (rest looked up from reference TRDV3 and TRDJ1): CDKVTQSSPDQTVASGSEVVLLCTYDTVYSNPDLFWYRIRPDYSFQFVFYGDNSRSEGADFTQGRFSVKHILTQKAFHLVISPVRTEDSATYYCAFPGGLGDTTDKLIFGKGTRVTVEP.